What follows are 10 T cell receptor beta chains derived from one specimen sequenced in a study of blood T cell repertoires in COVID-19. Generated by immunoSEQ multiplex PCR, the TCRdb table keeps only in-frame clones and is missing some. The sample carries 250,000 to 350,000 clones, nearly 90% recorded once. Sequencing used PBMCs or T cells enriched from blood (not recorded which). The receptors come from a woman between 50 and 59 years old who had been exposed to COVID-19.

This clone was detected a few times. The CDR3 region is CASRQETSNQPQHF. The CDR3 nucleotides read TGTGCCAGTCGACAGGAGACTAGCAATCAGCCCCAGCATTTT. The V call is TRBV19, the J call TRBJ1-5; perhaps TRBD1 as D (6 bases). Germline lookup yields CDR1 LNHDA and CDR2 SQIVND (reference sequence). The CDR3 runs to 14 residues. V gave up 8 bases and J gave up 0 bases, with 11 bases separating them.

The V call is TRBV19, the J call TRBJ1-1; 7 positions agree with TRBD1. Germline values: CDR1 LNHDA, CDR2 SQIVND (reference sequence). V lost 0 bases, J lost 5 bases, and 6 bases stayed unmatched. The CDR3 runs to 15 residues. The CDR3 DNA reads as TGTGCCAGTAGTATAGATACAGGGGCCTCAACTGAAGCTTTCTTT. Translation: CASSIDTGASTEAFF.

The chain carries TRBV7-2 and TRBJ2-7; TRBD2 matches at 8 bases. The germline V gene has CDR1 SGHTA and CDR2 FQGNSA. The CDR3 contains 18 residues. V was clipped by 3 bases and J by 3 bases; unmatched bases: 16. In DNA form, the CDR3 reads TGTGCCAGCAGCTTCGCCCCATTAGCAGCCACTAGCGGCTACGAGCAGTACTTC. Translation gives CASSFAPLAATSGYEQYF.

As regards this clone: At one end the junction does not follow the germline gene, possibly because of a read error. The chain employs TRBV29-1 and TRBJ1-4; tentative D call: TRBD1 (6 bases). Germline CDR1 and CDR2: SQVTM and ANQGSEA. The CDR3 extends over 11 amino acids. The CDR3 is CSVPEGVFQHF. The CDR3, as DNA: TGCAGCGTCCCAGAGGGGGTTTTTCAACATTTT. The whole variable domain, filled in from reference TRBV29-1 and TRBJ1-4, reads SAVISQKPSRDICQRGTSLTIQCQVDSQVTMMFWYRQQPGQSLTLIATANQGSEATYESGFVIDKFPISRPNLTFSTLTVSNMSPEDSSIYLCSVPEGVFQHFGSGTQLSVL.

V and J are TRBV6-1 and TRBJ1-1, with TRBD1 as a possible D gene (5 bases). CDR1 MNHNS and CDR2 SASEGT come from the germline V gene. V lost 2 bases and J lost 5, with 12 bases in between. This CDR3 has 14 residues. CDR3 sequence: CASSESRGGTEAFF. DNA of the CDR3: TGTGCCAGCAGTGAATCAAGGGGAGGGACTGAAGCTTTCTTT.

CDR3 loop: CATSDSQGRRGGNEQFF. CDR3 nucleotides: TGTGCCACCAGTGACTCACAGGGCCGTCGAGGGGGAAATGAGCAGTTCTTC. V and J are TRBV24-1 and TRBJ2-1; D is possibly TRBD1 (6 bases). This CDR3 contains 17 residues. The V and J ends lost 4 bases and 7 bases respectively, with 22 bases between them. CDR1 is KGHDR, CDR2 SFDVKD, per germline.

The CDR3 sequence: CASSLGGQYAGNTIYF. In DNA, the CDR3 is TGTGCCAGCAGCTTGGGGGGACAGTACGCTGGAAACACCATATATTTT. The J gene is TRBJ1-3, the V gene TRBV5-5, with TRBD1 matching 7 bases. Trimming removed 0 bases from V and 2 bases from J; junction bases left unmatched: 5. CDR1 SGHKS and CDR2 YYEKEE come from the germline V gene (reference sequence). The CDR3 has 16 residues.

V is TRBV5-3 and J is TRBJ1-1, with 7 bases aligning to TRBD1. TRBV5-3 is annotated as an ORF whose role is uncertain. The CDR3 consists of 16 residues. The V gene end was trimmed by 3 bases and the J gene end by 0 bases; junction bases not matched to a gene: 8. This CDR3 reads CARSSLDRSMNTEAFF. The CDR3 nucleotides are TGTGCCAGAAGCTCCTTGGACAGGAGCATGAACACTGAAGCTTTCTTT.

The rearrangement uses TRBV2 and TRBJ2-7; TRBD1 aligns across 8 bases. CDR1 and CDR2 from the germline V gene are SNHLY and FYNNEI. The CDR3 is made up of 18 amino acids. V dropped 5 bases and J dropped 0; count of bases not matched to a gene: 15. This chain's CDR3 is CASSLQGFTGGGSYEQYF. DNA of the CDR3: TGTGCCAGCAGTCTTCAGGGATTTACAGGGGGTGGCTCCTACGAGCAGTACTTC.

This clone showed up just once. Germline and junction disagree at one end, which may indicate a read error. The genes are TRBV7-7 and TRBJ2-3; TRBD2 agrees at 12 bases. The germline V gene has CDR1 SSHAT and CDR2 FNYEAQ (reference sequence). The CDR3 runs 15 residues. The CDR3 DNA follows: TGTGCTAGCAGCCCGTCTAGCGGGGGGGCTCTCACGCAGTATTTT. Translated, it gives CASSPSSGGALTQYF.